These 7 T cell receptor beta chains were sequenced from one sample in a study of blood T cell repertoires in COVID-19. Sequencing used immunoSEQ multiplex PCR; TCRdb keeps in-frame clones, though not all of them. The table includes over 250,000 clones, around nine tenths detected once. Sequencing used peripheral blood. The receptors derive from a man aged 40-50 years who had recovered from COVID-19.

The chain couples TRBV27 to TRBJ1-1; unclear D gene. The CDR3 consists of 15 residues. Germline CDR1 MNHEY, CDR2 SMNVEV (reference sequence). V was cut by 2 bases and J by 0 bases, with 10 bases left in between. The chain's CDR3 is CASSLRRVMNTEAFF. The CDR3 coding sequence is TGTGCCAGCAGTTTAAGACGGGTTATGAACACTGAAGCTTTCTTT.

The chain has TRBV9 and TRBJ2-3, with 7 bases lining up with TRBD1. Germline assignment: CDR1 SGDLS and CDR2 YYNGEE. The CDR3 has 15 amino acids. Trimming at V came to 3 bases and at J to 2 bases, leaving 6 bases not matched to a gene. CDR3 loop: CASSAGQRHTDTQYF. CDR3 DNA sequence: TGTGCCAGCAGCGCGGGACAGAGACACACAGATACGCAGTATTTT. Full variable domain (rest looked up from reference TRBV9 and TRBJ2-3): DSGVTQTPKHLITATGQRVTLRCSPRSGDLSVYWYQQSLDQGLQFLIQYYNGEERAKGNILERFSAQQFPDLHSELNLSSLELGDSALYFCASSAGQRHTDTQYFGPGTRLTVL.

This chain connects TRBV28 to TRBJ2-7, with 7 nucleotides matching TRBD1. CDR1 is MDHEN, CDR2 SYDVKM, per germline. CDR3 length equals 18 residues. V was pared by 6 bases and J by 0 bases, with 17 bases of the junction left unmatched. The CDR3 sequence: CASSLARDRVISSYEQYF. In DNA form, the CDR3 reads TGTGCCAGCAGCCTAGCCAGGGACAGAGTAATAAGCTCCTACGAGCAGTACTTC.

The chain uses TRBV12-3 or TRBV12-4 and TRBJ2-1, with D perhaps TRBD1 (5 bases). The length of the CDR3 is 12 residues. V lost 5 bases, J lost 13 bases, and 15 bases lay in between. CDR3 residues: CASSKFDSTQFF. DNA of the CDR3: TGTGCCAGCAGTAAATTCGACAGCACCCAGTTCTTC.

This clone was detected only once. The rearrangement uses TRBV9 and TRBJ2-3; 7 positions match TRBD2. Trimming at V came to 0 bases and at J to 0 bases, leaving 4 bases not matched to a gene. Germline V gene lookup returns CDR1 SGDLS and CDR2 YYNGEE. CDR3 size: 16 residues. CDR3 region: CASSVVTSASTDTQYF. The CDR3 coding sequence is TGTGCCAGCAGCGTAGTAACTAGCGCTAGCACAGATACGCAGTATTTT.

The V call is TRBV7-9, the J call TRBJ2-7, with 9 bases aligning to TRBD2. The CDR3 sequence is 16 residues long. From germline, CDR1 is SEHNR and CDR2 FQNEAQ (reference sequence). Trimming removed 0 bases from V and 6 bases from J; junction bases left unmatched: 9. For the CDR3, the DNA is TGTGCCAGCAGCTTAGCGCGCCTTGCGGGAGGGGGCGAGCAGTACTTC. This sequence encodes CASSLARLAGGGEQYF.

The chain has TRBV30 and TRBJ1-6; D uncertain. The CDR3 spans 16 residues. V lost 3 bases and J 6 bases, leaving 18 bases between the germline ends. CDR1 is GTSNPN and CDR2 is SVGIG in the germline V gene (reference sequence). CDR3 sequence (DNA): TGTGCCTGGAGCGCCTGGCCCCCTAGCCCTAATTCACCCCTCCACTTT. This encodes CAWSAWPPSPNSPLHF.